This T cell receptor beta chain comes out of a study of Ad26.COV2.S vaccination and SARS-CoV-2 variants. Whole-study context: The vaccine Ad26.COV2.S was put into the muscle once, or twice with 56 days between. Findings and limits, study-wide: People who got the vaccine or the placebo had similar non-spike TCR breadth.

Documented treatment: roughly 18 received Ad26.COV2.S at low or high dose, single or two shots; several received placebo; per-sample allocation not given. Samples came from day 63 after the first vaccine or placebo injection. As its vector, the vaccine had Ad26, which expressed Wuhan-strain SARS-CoV-2 spike. Comments on this clone: No antigen is known for it.

Using immunoSEQ multiplex PCR, the repertoire was profiled, and TCRdb retains in-frame clones only, with some absent. Of some 340,000 clones in the sample, approximately 80% were seen once. Germline V gene sequence: CDR1 SGHTA, CDR2 FQGNSA. CDR3 size: 16 residues. Trimming at V came to 5 bases and at J to 9 bases, leaving 14 bases not matched to a gene. The chain links TRBV7-2 to TRBJ2-1, with 9 bases fitting TRBD2. The clonotype originates from a person between 18 and 59 years old who received the Ad26.COV2.S COVID-19 vaccine or a placebo. The sequencing used peripheral blood, collected in a trial of Ad26.COV2.S vaccine versus placebo. The CDR3 protein is CASSPLLRGGLGEQFF. For the CDR3, the DNA is TGTGCCAGCAGCCCCCTTCTGCGGGGGGGCCTCGGTGAGCAGTTCTTC.